This entry describes one T cell receptor beta chain. Its antigen is currently not known. The record has no base qualities; no much larger clone is one base away. The donors were healthy, HIV-negative adults with no recently reported acute infections or vaccinations. All donors were Caucasian adults living in Nashville, Tennessee, USA. CD4+ T cells were enriched by magnetic negative selection, after which naive cells were positively selected on CD45RA and the negative fraction was taken as the memory subset. Blood was collected by leukapheresis, and PBMCs were isolated by Ficoll-Histopaque density gradient centrifugation and then cryopreserved in liquid nitrogen vapor phase. Analytical flow cytometry was used to check the purity and quantity of every magnetically sorted T cell population. Each sorted fraction had its genomic DNA isolated and then quantified by UV absorbance on a Nanodrop 2000c. The data were taken from a study of shared clonotypes between healthy human individuals (dated by TCRdb to the early 2020s). A note on the overall study: The cohort included three men and a couple of women between 18 and 49 years of age. To estimate repertoire size and how much clonotype sharing occurs between individuals, the study deeply sequenced the blood TCR repertoires of roughly 5 healthy adults. Different laboratories and diverse techniques were used to prepare libraries and sequence TCR repertoires, to increase sequencing depth and limit assay-specific biases. Per donor, leukapheresis produced somewhere between about 0.8 and 9.5 billion PBMCs. Per donor, three plates each were used for CD4 naive and CD4 memory, two for CD8 naive, and one for CD8 memory.

Using the deep immunoSEQ assay, multiplex PCR amplified TCR CDR3 regions from genomic DNA. For each cell subset, the extracted genomic DNA was distributed evenly across all wells of several immunoSEQ 96-well plates, and each plate served as one replicate. For sorted subsets, around 0.2 ug of genomic DNA, equivalent to roughly 33,000 T cell genomes, went into each replicate PCR. The purified libraries were quantified using a Qubit 3.0 fluorometer, sized with a Bioanalyzer 2100, and then quantified again using the KAPA Library Quantification kit. Each immunoSEQ 96-well plate was sequenced on its own single-read 150-cycle Illumina NextSeq 550 flow cell. On the authors' methods: Because the immunoSEQ output included only junctional sequences and no quality scores, the filtering could not be the same as the filtering used for full-length reads. Sequences were annotated with PyIR, a Python wrapper for IgBLAST v1.9, and V/J genes and CDR3 were assigned using IMGT germline references. Reads were filtered out if the reads had weak V/J assignments (E-value above 1e-6), no CDR3, stop codons, out-of-frame junctions, or ambiguous translated residues. V3J clonotypes were defined as sequences sharing the same inferred V gene, J gene, and CDR3 amino acid sequence. The percentage overlap between two repertoires was calculated by dividing the number of shared unique clonotypes by the size of the smaller repertoire. Three approaches were used to assess repertoire richness: RTK rarefaction, the Chao1 estimator, and Recon v2.1 estimates of unobserved clonotypes. OLGA was used to compute generation probabilities for all TCRbeta clonotypes that the gDNA method yielded from a handful of donors. The immuneACCESS repertoire file appears here via TCRdb, limited to in-frame rearrangements. These files lack a portion of the clones; in checked studies, under half of the deficit traces to unresolved V genes, and the cause of the others is not known. From that table come the V and J calls and clone size; the DNA was used to work out D and trimming. The sample yields roughly 2,500,000 clones; roughly 93% were counted once. The biggest ten clones account for approximately 0.37% of the sample.

The cysteine opens and the phenylalanine closes a CDR3 of 13 amino acids. The kept DNA is CDR3 alone, 39 bases in frame from the first base. Between the V and J ends, shortened by 2 bases and 7 bases respectively, the junction contains 9 bases. Based on the germline V gene, the CDR1 and CDR2 sequences are MNHEY and SVGAGI. Results the study describes overall, beyond this receptor: The small number of donors limited the genetic and exposure-history diversity represented. Incomplete sequencing was indicated by rarefaction of sorted-subset datasets, despite the large sequencing depth. Compared with non-shared clonotypes, clonotypes shared by all four sorted-subset donors had higher generation probabilities. Based on pairwise subsampling, the degree of clonotype sharing among donors was expected to be affected by sequencing depth. Sampling was restricted to blood, and TCR repertoires in tissues likely differ from the TCR repertoires found in blood. Across four donors, approximately 4.6% of naive CD4, approximately 3.5% of naive CD8, 2.3% of memory CD4, and about 0.4% of memory CD8 clonotypes were shared. Naive subsets generally had larger estimated clonotype richness than memory subsets.

Rearrangement joined TRBV6-5 to TRBJ2-1; the D gene cannot be named for sure. The sequenced material came from naive CD4+ T cells from PBMCs. Per the publication, the cell subset or site label means: CD45RA+ positively selected. This sequence was found in a man between 18 and 35 years old in good health. Some clones in this sample may be carry-over from other donors' samples. The CDR3 protein is CASSYPLRNEQFF. The bases are TGTGCCAGCAGTTACCCCCTGAGGAATGAGCAGTTCTTC.